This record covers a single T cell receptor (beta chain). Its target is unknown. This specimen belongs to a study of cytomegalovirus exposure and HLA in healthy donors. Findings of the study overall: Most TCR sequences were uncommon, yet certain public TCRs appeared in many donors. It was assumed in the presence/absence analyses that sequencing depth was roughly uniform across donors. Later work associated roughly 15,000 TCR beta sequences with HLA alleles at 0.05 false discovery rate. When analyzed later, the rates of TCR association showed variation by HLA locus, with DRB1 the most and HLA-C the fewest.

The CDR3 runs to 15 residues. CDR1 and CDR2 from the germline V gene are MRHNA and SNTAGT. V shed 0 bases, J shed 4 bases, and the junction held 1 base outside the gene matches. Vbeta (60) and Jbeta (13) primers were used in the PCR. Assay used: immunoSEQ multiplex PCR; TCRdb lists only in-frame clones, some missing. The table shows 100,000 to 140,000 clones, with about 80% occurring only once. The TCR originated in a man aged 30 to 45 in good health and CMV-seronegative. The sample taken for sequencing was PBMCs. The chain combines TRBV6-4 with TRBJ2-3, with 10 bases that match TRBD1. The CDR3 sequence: CASSDSTGGADTQYF. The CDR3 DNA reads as TGTGCCAGCAGTGACTCGACAGGGGGCGCAGATACGCAGTATTTT.